The rows below give T cell receptor beta chains drawn from one sample of a study of T-cell reconstitution after alpha-beta-depleted transplantation in children. TCRdb reprocessed the PCR reads via MiXCR and lists one record per CDR3 protein. Of hundreds of thousands of distinct CDR3 sequences listed, around 14% were seen once; the top ten hold about 0.79%. The sample in question was PBMCs, obtained before TCRalphabeta/CD19-depleted stem cell transplant. These TCRs come from a girl aged 2-15 years with congenital amegakaryocytic thrombocytopenia, due to receive a stem cell transplant. Each CDR3 is given with its conserved first and last residue. D genes are given only for firm matches. Clone size is stated in some rows and not others, as once, few, many or a class when expanded.

>TRBJ1-3|-|-|TRBV18
TGTGCCAGCTCACCAAGGATTTCAACTGGAAACACCATATATTTT
CASSPRISTGNTIYF
>TRBJ2-1|many|-|TRBV12-3/TRBV12-4
TGTGCCAGCAGTCCTCGGACTTCGTACAATGAGCAGTTCTTC
CASSPRTSYNEQFF
>TRBJ2-5|-|TRBD1|TRBV20-1
TGCTGTGCTTACTTACAGGGGTCGGAGACCCAGTACTTC
CCAYLQGSETQYF
>TRBJ2-5|-|-|TRBV7-6
TGTGCCAGCAGCTTAGGGCAGGGGTTGGAAGAGACCCAGTACTTC
CASSLGQGLEETQYF
>TRBJ2-3|-|-|TRBV27
TGTGCCAGTACCCTGCACTCGGGACTCCTCACAGATACGCAGTATTTT
CASTLHSGLLTDTQYF
>TRBJ2-7|many|TRBD1|TRBV20-1
TGCAGTGTGAAAGGGACAGGGAACGACGAGCAGTACTTC
CSVKGTGNDEQYF
>TRBJ2-2|few|TRBD2|TRBV5-5
TGTGCCAGCAGCCCGTTAGCGGGAGTAGCCGGGGAGCTGTTTTTT
CASSPLAGVAGELFF
>TRBJ2-5|few|TRBD1|TRBV7-6
TGTGCCAGCAGCTTAGACTATTGGGTGGTGGGGACAGCAAGCCAAGAGACCCAGTACTTC
CASSLDYWVVGTASQETQYF
>TRBJ1-1|many|-|TRBV6-5
TGTGCCAGCAGTTACTCGGGGGTGAGCGCTTTCTTT
CASSYSGVSAFF
>TRBJ2-1|many|-|TRBV5-1
TGCGCCAGCAGCTTGGATACTATCTTTCAGGGGAACTACAATGAGCAGTTCTTC
CASSLDTIFQGNYNEQFF